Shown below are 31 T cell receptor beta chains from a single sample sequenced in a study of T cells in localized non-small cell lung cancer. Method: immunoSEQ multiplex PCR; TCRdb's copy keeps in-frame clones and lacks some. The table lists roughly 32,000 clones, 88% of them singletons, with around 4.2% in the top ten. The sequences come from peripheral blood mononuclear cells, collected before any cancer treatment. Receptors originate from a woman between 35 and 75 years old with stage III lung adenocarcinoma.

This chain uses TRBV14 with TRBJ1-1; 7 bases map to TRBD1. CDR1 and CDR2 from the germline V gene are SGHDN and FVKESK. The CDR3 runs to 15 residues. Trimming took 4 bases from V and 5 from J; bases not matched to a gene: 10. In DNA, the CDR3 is TGTGCCAGCAGCCCCTTCGGCAGGGGGAAAACTGAAGCTTTCTTT. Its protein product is CASSPFGRGKTEAFF.

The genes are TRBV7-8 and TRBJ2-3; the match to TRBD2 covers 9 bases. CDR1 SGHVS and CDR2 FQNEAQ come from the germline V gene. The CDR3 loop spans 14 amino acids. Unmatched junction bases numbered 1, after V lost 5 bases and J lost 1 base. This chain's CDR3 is CASSRTSGTDTQYF. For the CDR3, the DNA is TGTGCCAGCAGCCGGACTAGCGGCACAGATACGCAGTATTTT.

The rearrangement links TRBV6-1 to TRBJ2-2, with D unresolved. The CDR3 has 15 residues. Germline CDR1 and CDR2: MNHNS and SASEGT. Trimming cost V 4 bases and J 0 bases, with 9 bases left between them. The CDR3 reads CASSGVRANTGELFF. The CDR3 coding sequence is TGTGCCAGCAGTGGGGTAAGAGCGAACACCGGGGAGCTGTTTTTT.

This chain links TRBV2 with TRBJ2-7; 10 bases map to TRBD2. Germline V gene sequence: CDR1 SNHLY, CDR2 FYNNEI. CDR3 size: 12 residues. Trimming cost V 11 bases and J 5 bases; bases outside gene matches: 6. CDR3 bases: TGTGCCGGGGGACTAGCGCGGCACGAGCAGTACTTC. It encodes CAGGLARHEQYF.

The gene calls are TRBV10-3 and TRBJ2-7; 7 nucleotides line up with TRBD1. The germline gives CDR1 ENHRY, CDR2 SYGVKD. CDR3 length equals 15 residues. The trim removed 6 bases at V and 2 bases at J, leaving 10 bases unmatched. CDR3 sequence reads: CAISAPGQGAYEQYF. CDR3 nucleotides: TGTGCCATCAGCGCCCCTGGTCAGGGGGCCTACGAGCAGTACTTC.

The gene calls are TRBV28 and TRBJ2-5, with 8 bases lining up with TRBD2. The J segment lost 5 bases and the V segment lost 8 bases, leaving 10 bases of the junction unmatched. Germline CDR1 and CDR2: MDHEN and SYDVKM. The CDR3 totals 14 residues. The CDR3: CASFRGGREETQYF. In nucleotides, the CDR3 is TGTGCCAGCTTCCGGGGGGGGCGGGAGGAGACCCAGTACTTC.

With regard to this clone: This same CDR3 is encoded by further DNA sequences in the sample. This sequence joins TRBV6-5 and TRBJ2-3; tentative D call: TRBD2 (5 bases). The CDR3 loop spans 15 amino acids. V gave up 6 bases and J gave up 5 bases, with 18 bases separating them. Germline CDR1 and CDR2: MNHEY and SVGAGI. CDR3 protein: CASSPGGEGRDTQYF. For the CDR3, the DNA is TGTGCCAGCAGCCCCGGCGGAGAGGGAAGAGATACGCAGTATTTT.

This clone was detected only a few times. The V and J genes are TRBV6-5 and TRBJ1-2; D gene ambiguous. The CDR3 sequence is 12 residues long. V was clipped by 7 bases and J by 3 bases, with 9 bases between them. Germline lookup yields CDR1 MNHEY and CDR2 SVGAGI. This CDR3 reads CASTKGYYGYTF. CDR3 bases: TGTGCCAGCACCAAGGGCTACTATGGCTACACCTTC.

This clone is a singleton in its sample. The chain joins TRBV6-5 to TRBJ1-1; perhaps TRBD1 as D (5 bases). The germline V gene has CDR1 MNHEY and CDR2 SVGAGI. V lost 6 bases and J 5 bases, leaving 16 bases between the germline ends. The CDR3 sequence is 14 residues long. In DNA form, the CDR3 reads TGTGCCAGCAGCCCCGGGACGGGATTTACTGAAGCTTTCTTT. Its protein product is CASSPGTGFTEAFF.

CDR3 residues: CASSLVDAGELFF. The DNA for the CDR3 is TGTGCCAGCAGCTTGGTGGACGCCGGGGAGCTGTTTTTT. This chain joins TRBV11-2 and TRBJ2-2; D is unclear. The CDR3 spans 13 residues. V shed 3 bases and J shed 6 bases, with 8 bases lying between them. Germline V gene data show CDR1 as SGHAT and CDR2 as FQNNGV.

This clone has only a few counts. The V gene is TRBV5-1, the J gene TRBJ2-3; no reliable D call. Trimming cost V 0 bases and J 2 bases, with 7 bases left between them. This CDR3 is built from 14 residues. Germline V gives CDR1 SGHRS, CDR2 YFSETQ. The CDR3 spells CASSLGGYTDTQYF. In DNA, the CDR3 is TGCGCCAGCAGCTTGGGGGGATACACAGATACGCAGTATTTT.

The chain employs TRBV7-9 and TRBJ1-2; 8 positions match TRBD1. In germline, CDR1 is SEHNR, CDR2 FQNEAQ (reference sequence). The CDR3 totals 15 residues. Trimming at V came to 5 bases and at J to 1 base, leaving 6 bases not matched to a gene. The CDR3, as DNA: TGTGCCAGCAGCCTCGGACAGGGAAGTAACTATGGCTACACCTTC. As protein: CASSLGQGSNYGYTF.

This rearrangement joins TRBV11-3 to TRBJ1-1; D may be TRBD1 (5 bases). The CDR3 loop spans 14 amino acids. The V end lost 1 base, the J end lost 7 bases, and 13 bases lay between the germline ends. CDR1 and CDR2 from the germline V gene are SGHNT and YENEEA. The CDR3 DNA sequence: TGTGCCAGCAGCTTAGGAGGGGCGGAGGGTGAAGCTTTCTTT. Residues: CASSLGGAEGEAFF.

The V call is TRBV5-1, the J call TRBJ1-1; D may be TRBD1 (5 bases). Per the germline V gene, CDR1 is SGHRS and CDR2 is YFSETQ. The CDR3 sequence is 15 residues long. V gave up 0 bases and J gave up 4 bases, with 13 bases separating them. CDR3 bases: TGCGCCAGCAGCTTGGCCGGGGCGGGGTCCACTGAAGCTTTCTTT. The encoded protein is CASSLAGAGSTEAFF.

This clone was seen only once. This CDR3 is CASKRGSSSYEQYF. The CDR3 nucleotides read TGTGCCAGTAAACGTGGTTCGAGCTCCTACGAGCAGTACTTC. The chain carries TRBV19 and TRBJ2-7; D not certain. Trimming took off 7 bases at V and 0 bases at J, with 13 bases between the two ends. CDR1 is LNHDA, CDR2 SQIVND, per germline (reference sequence). The CDR3 loop spans 14 amino acids.

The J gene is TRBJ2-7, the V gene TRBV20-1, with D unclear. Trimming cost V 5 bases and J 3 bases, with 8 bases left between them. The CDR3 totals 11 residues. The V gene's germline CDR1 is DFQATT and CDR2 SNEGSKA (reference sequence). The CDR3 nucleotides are TGCAGTGCTGGGGAACACTACGAGCAGTACTTC. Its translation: CSAGEHYEQYF.

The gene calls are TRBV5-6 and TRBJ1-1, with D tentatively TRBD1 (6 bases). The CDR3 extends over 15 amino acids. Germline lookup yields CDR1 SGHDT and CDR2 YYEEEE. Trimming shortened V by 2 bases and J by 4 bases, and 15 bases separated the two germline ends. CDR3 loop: CASSFGGRGGTEAFF. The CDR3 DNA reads TGTGCCAGCAGCTTTGGGGGCAGGGGCGGCACTGAAGCTTTCTTT.

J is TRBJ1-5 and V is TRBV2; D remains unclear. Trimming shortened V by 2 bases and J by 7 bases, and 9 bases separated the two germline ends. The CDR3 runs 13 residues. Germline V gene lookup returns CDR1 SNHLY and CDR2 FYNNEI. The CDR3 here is CASSEQELQPQHF. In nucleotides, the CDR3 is TGTGCCAGCAGTGAACAGGAACTACAGCCCCAGCATTTT.

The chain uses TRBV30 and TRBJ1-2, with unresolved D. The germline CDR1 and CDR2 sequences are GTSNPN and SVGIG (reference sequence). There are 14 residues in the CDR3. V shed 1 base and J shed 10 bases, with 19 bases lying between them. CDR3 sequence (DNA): TGTGCCTGGAGTGCCCAGGCCCGAGGAGGTGTCTACACCTTC. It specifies CAWSAQARGGVYTF.

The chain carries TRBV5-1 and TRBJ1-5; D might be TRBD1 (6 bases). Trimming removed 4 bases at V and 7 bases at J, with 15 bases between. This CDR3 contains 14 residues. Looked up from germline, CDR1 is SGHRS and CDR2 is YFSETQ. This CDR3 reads CASSLEGRGQPQHF. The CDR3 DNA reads TGCGCCAGCAGCCTGGAGGGCAGGGGACAGCCCCAGCATTTT.

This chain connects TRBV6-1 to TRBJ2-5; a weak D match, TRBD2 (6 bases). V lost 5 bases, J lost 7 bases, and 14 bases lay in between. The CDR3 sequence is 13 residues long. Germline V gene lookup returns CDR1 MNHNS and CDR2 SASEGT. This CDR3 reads CASSWGGRGTQYF. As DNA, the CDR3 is TGTGCCAGCAGTTGGGGAGGCCGTGGGACCCAGTACTTC.

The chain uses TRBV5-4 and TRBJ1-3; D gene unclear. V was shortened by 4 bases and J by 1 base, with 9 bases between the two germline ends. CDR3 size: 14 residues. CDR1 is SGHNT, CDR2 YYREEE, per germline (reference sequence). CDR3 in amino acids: CASSQPGSGNTIYF. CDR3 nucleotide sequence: TGTGCCAGCAGCCAGCCGGGGTCTGGAAACACCATATATTTT.

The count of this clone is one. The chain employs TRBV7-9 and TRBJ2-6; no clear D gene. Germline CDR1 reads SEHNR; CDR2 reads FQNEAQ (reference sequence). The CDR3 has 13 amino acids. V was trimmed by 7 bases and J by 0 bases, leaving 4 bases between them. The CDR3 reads CASTPSGANVLTF. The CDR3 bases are TGTGCCAGCACCCCCTCTGGGGCCAACGTCCTGACTTTC.

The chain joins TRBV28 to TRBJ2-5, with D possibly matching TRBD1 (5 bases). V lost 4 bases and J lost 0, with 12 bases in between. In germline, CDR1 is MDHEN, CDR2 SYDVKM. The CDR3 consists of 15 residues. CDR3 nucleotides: TGTGCCAGCAGTTCCGGATCGGACAACCAAGAGACCCAGTACTTC. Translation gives CASSSGSDNQETQYF. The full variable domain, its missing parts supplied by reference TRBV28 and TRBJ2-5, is DVKVTQSSRYLVKRTGEKVFLECVQDMDHENMFWYRQDPGLGLRLIYFSYDVKMKEKGDIPEGYSVSREKKERFSLILESASTNQTSMYLCASSSGSDNQETQYFGPGTRLLVL.

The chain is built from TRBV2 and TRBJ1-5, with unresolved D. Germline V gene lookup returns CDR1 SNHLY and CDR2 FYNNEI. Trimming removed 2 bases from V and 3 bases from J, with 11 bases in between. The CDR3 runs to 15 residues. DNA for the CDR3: TGTGCCAGCAGTGAAAGGACGGTCGTCAATCAGCCCCAGCATTTT. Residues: CASSERTVVNQPQHF. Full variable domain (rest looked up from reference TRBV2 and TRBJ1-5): EPEVTQTPSHQVTQMGQEVILRCVPISNHLYFYWYRQILGQKVEFLVSFYNNEISEKSEIFDDQFSVERPDGSNFTLKIRSTKLEDSAMYFCASSERTVVNQPQHFGDGTRLSIL.

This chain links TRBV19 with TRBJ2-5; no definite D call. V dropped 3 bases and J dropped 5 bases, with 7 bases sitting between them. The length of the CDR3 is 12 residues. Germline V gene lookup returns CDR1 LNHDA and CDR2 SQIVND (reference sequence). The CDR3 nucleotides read TGTGCCAGTAGTATTGGGTTGGAGACCCAGTACTTC. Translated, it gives CASSIGLETQYF.

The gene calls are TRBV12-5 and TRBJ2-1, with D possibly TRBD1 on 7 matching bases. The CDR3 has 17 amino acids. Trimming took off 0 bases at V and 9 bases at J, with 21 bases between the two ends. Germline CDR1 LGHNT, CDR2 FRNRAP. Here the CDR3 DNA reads TGTGCTAGTGGTTTGGTGGAGGGGGCAGGGCTATTGGGTGAGCAGTTCTTC. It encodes CASGLVEGAGLLGEQFF.

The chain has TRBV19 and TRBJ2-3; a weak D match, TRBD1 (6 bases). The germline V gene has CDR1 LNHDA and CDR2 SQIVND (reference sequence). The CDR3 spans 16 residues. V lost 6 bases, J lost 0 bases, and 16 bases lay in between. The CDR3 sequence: CASSPTGSSSTDTQYF. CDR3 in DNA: TGTGCCAGTAGCCCTACAGGGAGTAGTAGCACAGATACGCAGTATTTT.

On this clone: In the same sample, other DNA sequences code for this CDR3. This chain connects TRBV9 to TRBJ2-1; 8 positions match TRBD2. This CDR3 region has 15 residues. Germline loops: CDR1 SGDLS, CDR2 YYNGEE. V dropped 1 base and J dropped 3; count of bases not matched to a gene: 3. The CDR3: CASSVLAGGYNEQFF. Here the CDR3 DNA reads TGTGCCAGCAGCGTACTGGCGGGGGGCTACAATGAGCAGTTCTTC.

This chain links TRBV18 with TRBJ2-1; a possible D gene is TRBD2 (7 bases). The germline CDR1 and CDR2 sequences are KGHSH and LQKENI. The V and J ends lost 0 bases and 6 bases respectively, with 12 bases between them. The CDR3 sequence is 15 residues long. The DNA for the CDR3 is TGTGCCAGCTCACCACCGGACGGGGGGCGCAATGAGCAGTTCTTC. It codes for CASSPPDGGRNEQFF.

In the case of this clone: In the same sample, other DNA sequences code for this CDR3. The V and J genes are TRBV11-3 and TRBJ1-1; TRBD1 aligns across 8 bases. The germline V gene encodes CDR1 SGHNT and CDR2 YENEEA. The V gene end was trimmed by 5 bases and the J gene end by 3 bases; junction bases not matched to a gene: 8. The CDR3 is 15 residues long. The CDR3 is CASSGQTGVDTEAFF. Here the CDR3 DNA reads TGTGCCAGCAGCGGCCAGACAGGGGTTGACACTGAAGCTTTCTTT.